This T cell receptor (beta chain) emerged from a study of lymphopenia after photon versus proton radiotherapy. Points on this clone: Its target is not known.

Notes on the study in general: Authors raise, but do not show, better survival with proton therapy.

The germline V gene has CDR1 SQVTM and CDR2 ANQGSEA. Trimming took 6 bases from V and 4 from J; bases not matched to a gene: 4. This CDR3 spans 13 amino acids. TCRdb's copy holds only in-frame clones and misses some; the assay was immunoSEQ multiplex PCR. The sample contains over 15,000 clones, over 75% of which appear only once. The specimen was peripheral blood, collected from a patient treated with proton-based radiotherapy. The chain recombines TRBV29-1 with TRBJ1-1; TRBD1 matches at 11 bases. The source is a man between 65 and 85 years old with pancreatic cancer. CDR3 bases: TGCAGCGTGGACAGGGGGCGCGGCACTGAAGCTTTCTTT. Translating gives CSVDRGRGTEAFF.